This entry features one T cell receptor beta chain sequence. The authors' processing: Amplification of reference gene primers provided the estimated nucleated cell counts. Method: immunoSEQ multiplex PCR; TCRdb's copy keeps in-frame clones and lacks some. That table supplies the V and J calls and clone size; D and trimming were determined from the DNA. The sample holds some 100,000 clones; 88% are singletons and the top ten take about 5.3%. V lost 3 bases to trimming and J lost 4 bases; unmatched junction nucleotides: 5. Germline V gene data show CDR1 as SNHLY and CDR2 as FYNNEI. The CDR3 covers 15 residues. This specimen comes from a study of blood T cell repertoires in COVID-19. Whole-study context: Sources were T cells, B-cell-depleted T cells, or PBMCs; the material itself was cDNA or gDNA.

The material sequenced was peripheral blood. The chain carries TRBV2 and TRBJ2-5, with 10 bases matching TRBD2. This TCR came from a human donor in a cohort sampled during active COVID-19. The CDR3: CASSDLAGGAETQYF. Here the CDR3 DNA reads TGTGCCAGCAGTGATTTAGCGGGAGGTGCAGAGACCCAGTACTTC.